This passage covers 9 T cell receptor beta chains from one sample sequenced in a study of shared clonotypes between healthy human individuals. The table came from immunoSEQ multiplex PCR; TCRdb's copy has only in-frame clones and leaves some out. The sample contains roughly 1,100,000 clones, under 80% of which appear only once. The sample was memory CD4+ T cells sorted from blood. Subset indicated: CD45RA-negative fraction. Receptor source: a man in his late teens or twenties in good health.

This clone was detected only a few times. The genes are TRBV2 and TRBJ1-5, with D maybe TRBD1 (6 bases). The CDR3 has 15 residues. The V end lost 4 bases, the J end lost 1 base, and 11 bases lay between the germline ends. Germline loops: CDR1 SNHLY, CDR2 FYNNEI. For the CDR3, the DNA is TGTGCCAGCAGTGCAGGACAGTCAAGCAATCAGCCCCAGCATTTT. Translated, it gives CASSAGQSSNQPQHF.

This rearrangement joins TRBV29-1 to TRBJ1-1; D gene ambiguous. The CDR3 is made up of 13 amino acids. V was shortened by 4 bases and J by 4 bases, with 13 bases between the two germline ends. CDR1 and CDR2 (germline): SQVTM, ANQGSEA. The CDR3 coding sequence is TGCAGCGTTGTCCCCGGGCAGGCCACTGAAGCTTTCTTT. It codes for CSVVPGQATEAFF.

This clone was observed a single time. The rearrangement joins TRBV5-8 to TRBJ2-5; TRBD2 aligns across 11 bases. Germline V lookup: CDR1 SGHTS, CDR2 YDEGEE. The CDR3 runs to 16 residues. With V trimmed by 1 base and J by 5 bases, 7 bases remained unmatched. The CDR3 spells CASSLILAGGVETQYF. CDR3 nucleotide sequence: TGTGCCAGCAGCTTGATTCTAGCGGGGGGCGTGGAGACCCAGTACTTC.

The chain recombines TRBV4-1 with TRBJ2-5; TRBD1 is a possible D gene (5 bases). Germline CDR1 and CDR2: MGHRA and YSYEKL. This CDR3 is built from 15 residues. Trimming took 1 base from V and 4 from J, leaving 13 bases between them. CDR3 amino acids: CASSQVKPGPETQYF. DNA of the CDR3: TGCGCCAGCAGCCAAGTAAAGCCAGGGCCAGAGACCCAGTACTTC.

This clone was found a few times. The gene calls are TRBV6-6 and TRBJ1-2; 8 nucleotides line up with TRBD1. With 5 bases clipped from V and 7 bases from J, the junction kept 6 bases outside the gene matches. This CDR3 contains 13 residues. Germline lookup yields CDR1 MNHNY and CDR2 SVGAGI (reference sequence). CDR3 amino acids: CASSQTGEVGYTF. For the CDR3, the DNA is TGTGCCAGCAGTCAGACAGGGGAGGTTGGCTACACCTTC.

This clone was found many times. The chain recombines TRBV5-1 with TRBJ2-3, with a weak D call TRBD2 (5 bases). This CDR3 spans 15 amino acids. CDR1 is SGHRS, CDR2 YFSETQ, per germline. Trimming stripped 0 bases from V and 0 bases from J, with 8 bases between. CDR3 amino acids: CASSLDDYSTDTQYF. The CDR3 nucleotides read TGCGCCAGCAGCTTGGATGACTACAGCACAGATACGCAGTATTTT. Complete variable domain (other parts from reference TRBV5-1 and TRBJ2-3): KAGVTQTPRYLIKTRGQQVTLSCSPISGHRSVSWYQQTPGQGLQFLFEYFSETQRNKGNFPGRFSGRQFSNSRSEMNVSTLELGDSALYLCASSLDDYSTDTQYFGPGTRLTVL.

V is TRBV6-1 and J is TRBJ2-1, with 8 bases aligning to TRBD1. CDR1 is MNHNS, CDR2 SASEGT, per germline. This CDR3 is built from 14 residues. The V gene end was trimmed by 5 bases and the J gene end by 6 bases; junction bases not matched to a gene: 6. The CDR3 coding sequence is TGTGCCAGCAGTTTCAGGGGGCGAGGCAATGAGCAGTTCTTC. Protein product: CASSFRGRGNEQFF.

This clone was counted a few times. The chain carries TRBV2 and TRBJ1-1; TRBD1 might be the D (5 bases). CDR3 length: 15 residues. CDR1 and CDR2 (germline): SNHLY, FYNNEI. The V gene lost 4 bases and the J gene lost 4 bases, with 16 bases spanning the gap. CDR3 region: CASSVEGVQGTEAFF. CDR3 DNA sequence: TGTGCCAGCAGTGTAGAAGGGGTTCAGGGCACTGAAGCTTTCTTT.

J is TRBJ2-2 and V is TRBV7-9; D is ambiguous. Trimming removed 0 bases from V and 4 bases from J, with 9 bases in between. This CDR3 is built from 15 residues. CDR1 and CDR2 (germline): SEHNR, FQNEAQ (reference sequence). CDR3 DNA: TGTGCCAGCAGCTTAGCGGGTCAGGTCACCGGGGAGCTGTTTTTT. Protein product: CASSLAGQVTGELFF.